Sequencing of this TCR beta chain was carried out in a study of shared T cell receptors in the human thymus. Using immunoSEQ multiplex PCR, the repertoire was profiled, and TCRdb retains in-frame clones only, with some absent. This table has about 710,000 clones, over 75% appearing once. This clone was observed a single time. CDR3 length equals 16 residues. The germline CDR1 and CDR2 sequences are GTSNPN and SVGIG (reference sequence). V was shortened by 0 bases and J by 2 bases, with 17 bases between the two germline ends. This same sample was also taken into another study, of human thymus T cells.

This clonotype was sampled from a boy under two years old with a congenital heart defect. The J gene is TRBJ2-7, the V gene TRBV30; D ambiguous. The sample taken for sequencing was thymocytes. The CDR3 loop reads CAWSVYNKDFTYEQYF. CDR3 sequence (DNA): TGTGCCTGGAGTGTATACAACAAAGATTTTACCTACGAGCAGTACTTC.